This TCR beta chain stems from a study of T cells in Graves' hyperthyroidism and ophthalmopathy. About the research overall: The authors collected peripheral blood at initial diagnosis, before any treatment. Study-wide findings and caveats: The majority of expanded thyroid clonotypes above 0.001 also appeared in blood. In simple terms, a model built on 13 V-J features told ophthalmopathy apart from stable hyperthyroidism.

With regard to this clonotype: Its antigen is not identified.

Using RNA transcripts as the source, TCR beta CDR3 regions were amplified. A first-round RT-PCR of the TCR CDR3 used the HTBI primer set. TCRdb redid the calling of the multiplex PCR reads with MiXCR, one entry per CDR3 protein. The table lists 500,000 to 600,000 distinct CDR3 sequences, around 20% of them singletons. Not enrolled were patients with uncontrolled infection, other autoimmune disease, pregnancy or lactation. Sequencing input: blood. This sequence originates from a man aged 40-50 years with Graves' ophthalmopathy.

As DNA, the CDR3 is TGTGCCAGCAGCGCTTCCCTGGGGATAGATACGCAGTATTTT. This sequence encodes CASSASLGIDTQYF. The V gene is TRBV9, the J gene TRBJ2-3; D is unresolved. The CDR3 length is 14 residues. Germline V gene data show CDR1 as SGDLS and CDR2 as YYNGEE. V shed 3 bases and J shed 5 bases, with 13 bases lying between them.